The rows below give T cell receptor beta chains drawn from one sample of a study of shared clonotypes between healthy human individuals. Data came from immunoSEQ multiplex PCR; TCRdb stores just in-frame clones and leaves some out. The top ten clones hold about 0.13% of a sample with roughly 2.6 million clones, around 90% of them seen once. The sample taken for sequencing was naive CD4+ T cells sorted from blood. The receptors here all came from a man aged 18 to 29 in good health. CDR3s leave out the opening cysteine and the closing phenylalanine or tryptophan. A D gene is named only where the DNA matches it firmly. Size values are once, few and many counts, or a class for expanded clones, and some rows have none.

TRBJ2-5 . TRBD1 TRBV7-6 ASSFLDRGQETQY
TRBJ1-2 . . TRBV19 ASSSVRGDGYT
TRBJ2-4 once . TRBV4-1 ASSQESVGIKNIQY
TRBJ2-3 . TRBD1 TRBV28 ASRLDRGTDTQY
TRBJ2-7 . TRBD2 TRBV5-5 ASSFQGKSGTYEQY
TRBJ1-4 . . TRBV6-1 ASSIGRTNEKLF
TRBJ1-1 . . TRBV10-1 ASRRQPNTEAF
TRBJ1-5 . . TRBV6-6 ASSARDGGEPQH
TRBJ2-5 . . TRBV6-1 ASMSGLYQETQY
TRBJ2-5 once . TRBV5-1 ASSFRGDQETQY
TRBJ1-2 . . TRBV2 ASRGLYGYT
TRBJ1-5 few TRBD1 TRBV18 ASSWDRNSNQPQH
TRBJ1-2 . . TRBV18 ASSPVSHSQSYGYT
TRBJ2-1 . . TRBV30 AWLRQLNEQF
TRBJ1-2 . TRBD1 TRBV30 AWSPGQGRGYT
TRBJ2-6 . . TRBV5-1 ASSPSGPGANVLT
TRBJ1-1 . . TRBV20-1 SGEVVTEAF
TRBJ1-4 . TRBD1 TRBV30 AWSPPGQVNEKLF
TRBJ2-7 . TRBD2 TRBV6-5 ASRGLAGDREQY
TRBJ1-3 once TRBD1 TRBV4-1 ASSQVFRTGAEGNTIY
TRBJ2-7 . TRBD2 TRBV6-5 ASSYGLAVAIYEQY
. . TRBD1 TRBV11-3 ASSLAGQGNHEQY